The entry below describes one T cell receptor beta chain. Its specificity is not known. These data come from a study of vaccination effects on CD4 cells after COVID-19. Before any sequencing was done, the ViraFEST assay used viral peptide pools to expand antigen-specific CD4+ T cells. Subsequent to a culture period of approximately 11 days, CD4+ T cells were isolated. Each participant was given two doses of one vaccine (BNT162b2 or mRNA-1273). On days 3 and 7, fresh IL-2 medium replaced half the medium. Findings and limits, study-wide: Late post-vaccination, clones induced by infection and those induced by vaccine underwent marked clonal contraction.

V was pared by 6 bases and J by 9 bases, with 24 bases between. In germline, CDR1 is SQVTM, CDR2 ANQGSEA. The CDR3 is 15 amino acids. Produced via immunoSEQ multiplex PCR; TCRdb's table is partial and in-frame only. The table shows approximately 30,000 clones, with 65% occurring only once. This sequence was found in a human donor who received a COVID-19 vaccine. The V call is TRBV29-1, the J call TRBJ2-1; D not resolved. This specimen was CD4+ T cells from PBMCs cultured with SARS-CoV-2 spike peptides, taken after COVID-19 vaccination. CDR3 region: CSVPPPLISTGEQFF. CDR3 nucleotide sequence: TGCAGCGTACCCCCCCCGTTAATCTCCACGGGTGAGCAGTTCTTC.